This entry lists 24 T cell receptor beta chains sequenced from one sample in a study of cytomegalovirus exposure and HLA in healthy donors. The study ran its PCR with 60 Vbeta and 13 Jbeta primers. TCRdb's table, derived via immunoSEQ multiplex PCR, lists solely in-frame clones and lacks some. The sample holds 150,000 to 200,000 clones; around 77% are singletons and the top ten take more than 2%. Sequences were obtained from PBMCs. Receptors originate from a man in his fifties or sixties in good health and CMV-seronegative.

The rearrangement links TRBV6-5 to TRBJ1-1; possible D gene TRBD1, 5 bases. Trimming cost V 6 bases and J 1 base, with 12 bases left between them. The CDR3 runs to 14 residues. Germline lookup yields CDR1 MNHEY and CDR2 SVGAGI. The CDR3 bases are TGTGCCAGCAGAGAGACAGCGAAGAACACTGAAGCTTTCTTT. Amino acid sequence: CASRETAKNTEAFF.

This clone appeared once. In DNA, the CDR3 is TGCGCCAGCAGCTTGGAAGGTCAGGCATCCTATGGCTACACCTTC. Protein: CASSLEGQASYGYTF. The V and J genes are TRBV5-1 and TRBJ1-2; no clear D. Trimming pared 0 bases from V and 4 bases from J, leaving 13 bases between. Looked up from germline, CDR1 is SGHRS and CDR2 is YFSETQ. CDR3 length: 15 residues.

This chain links TRBV4-1 with TRBJ2-2; D possibly corresponds to TRBD1 (6 bases). The CDR3 runs to 16 residues. The V and J ends lost 5 bases and 7 bases respectively, with 20 bases between them. CDR1 is MGHRA and CDR2 is YSYEKL in the germline V gene. CDR3 coding DNA: TGCGCCAGCAGCATTCGGCAGACAGGTGTTAACGGGGAGCTGTTTTTT. Its protein product is CASSIRQTGVNGELFF.

This sequence joins TRBV7-2 and TRBJ2-7, with a tentative D call TRBD1 (6 bases). The CDR3 runs to 15 residues. Germline-derived CDR1 and CDR2 are SGHTA and FQGNSA. V was shortened by 5 bases and J by 6 bases, with 20 bases between the two germline ends. CDR3 nucleotide sequence: TGTGCCAGCAGCCTGTATATGGCAGGGGTGGCCGAGCAGTACTTC. Its translation is CASSLYMAGVAEQYF.

The chain couples TRBV7-8 to TRBJ1-4, with unresolved D. The germline V and J ends were trimmed by 5 bases and 6 bases, with 16 bases remaining between them. This CDR3 region has 15 residues. CDR1 and CDR2 (germline): SGHVS, FQNEAQ. In DNA form, the CDR3 reads TGTGCCAGCAGCACCAGACCAGCGGGTGATGAAAAACTGTTTTTT. Translation gives CASSTRPAGDEKLFF. Drawing the rest from reference TRBV7-8 and TRBJ1-4, the complete variable domain is GAGVSQSPRYKVAKRGQDVALRCDPISGHVSLFWYQQALGQGPEFLTYFQNEAQLDKSGLPSDRFFAERPEGSVSTLKIQRTQQEDSAVYLCASSTRPAGDEKLFFGSGTQLSVL.

The rearrangement uses TRBV10-2 and TRBJ2-1, with D possibly TRBD2 on 5 matching bases. Germline lookup yields CDR1 WSHSY and CDR2 SAAADI. Trimming took 0 bases from V and 10 from J, leaving 19 bases between them. The CDR3 has 16 amino acids. CDR3 protein: CASSESPSSGSVEQFF. The CDR3, as DNA: TGCGCCAGCAGTGAGTCCCCCTCCAGCGGCAGTGTGGAGCAGTTCTTC.

This chain links TRBV9 with TRBJ1-2; 7 bases fit TRBD1. Germline lookup yields CDR1 SGDLS and CDR2 YYNGEE. V lost 5 bases and J lost 4; bases outside the gene matches: 5. The CDR3 has 13 residues. CDR3 in DNA: TGTGCCAGCAGGGACAGGCAAACCTATGGCTACACCTTC. Its translation: CASRDRQTYGYTF. Combining the CDR3 with reference TRBV9 and TRBJ1-2 gives the whole variable domain DSGVTQTPKHLITATGQRVTLRCSPRSGDLSVYWYQQSLDQGLQFLIQYYNGEERAKGNILERFSAQQFPDLHSELNLSSLELGDSALYFCASRDRQTYGYTFGSGTRLTVV.

The chain couples TRBV6-1 to TRBJ2-1; D is ambiguous. Trimming stripped 4 bases from V and 3 bases from J, with 7 bases between. Germline V lookup: CDR1 MNHNS, CDR2 SASEGT. This CDR3 is built from 13 residues. In DNA, the CDR3 is TGTGCCAGCAGTGTTCTAGTCTACAATGAGCAGTTCTTC. Encoded protein: CASSVLVYNEQFF.

V usage is TRBV5-4 and J usage is TRBJ2-1, with unresolved D. The CDR3 loop spans 15 amino acids. Germline V gives CDR1 SGHNT, CDR2 YYREEE (reference sequence). V lost 4 bases, J lost 0 bases, and 11 bases lay in between. The CDR3 sequence is CASSQDKSSYNEQFF. CDR3 sequence (DNA): TGTGCCAGCAGCCAAGACAAGAGCTCCTACAATGAGCAGTTCTTC.

This clone was seen only once. The CDR3 region has the DNA TGTGCCAGAAGATCAGGGGATTTGTCCTACGAGCAGTACTTC. Translation gives CARRSGDLSYEQYF. The chain carries TRBV5-3 and TRBJ2-5; TRBD1 might be the D (6 bases). With the DNA end fitting TRBJ2-7 better, the J assignment may be wrong. TRBV5-3 qualifies as an ORF whose function is uncertain. This CDR3 comprises 14 residues.

The V and J genes are TRBV7-9 and TRBJ1-1; the match to TRBD1 covers 8 bases. This CDR3 has 14 residues. Germline loops: CDR1 SEHNR, CDR2 FQNEAQ (reference sequence). V trimming: 5 bases; J trimming: 4 bases; junction bases outside the gene matches: 6. The CDR3 reads CASSNAGGGTEAFF. The CDR3 DNA follows: TGTGCCAGCAGCAACGCAGGGGGCGGCACTGAAGCTTTCTTT.

This chain links TRBV10-2 with TRBJ2-7; D might be TRBD1 (5 bases). V lost 3 bases, J lost 0 bases, and 15 bases lay in between. Germline loops: CDR1 WSHSY, CDR2 SAAADI. CDR3 length equals 16 residues. The CDR3 region is CASSDFTAGISYEQYF. The CDR3 DNA reads TGCGCCAGCAGTGATTTCACGGCAGGGATCTCCTACGAGCAGTACTTC.

Here the CDR3 DNA reads TGTGCCTGGAGTCAACAGGGGCTTAAAAACATTCAGTACTTC. This codes for CAWSQQGLKNIQYF. The V and J genes are TRBV30 and TRBJ2-4, with 7 bases identical to TRBD1. The CDR3 spans 14 residues. The ends lost 2 bases at V and 4 bases at J; junction bases unmatched: 5. Germline V CDR1 and CDR2: GTSNPN, SVGIG (reference sequence).

In this sample, this clone turned up a few times. The CDR3 loop reads CASSEQGYTEAFF. The CDR3 coding sequence is TGTGCCAGCAGTGAACAGGGTTACACTGAAGCTTTCTTT. J is TRBJ1-1 and V is TRBV6-1; possible D gene TRBD1, 5 bases. The CDR3 is 13 amino acids. Germline values: CDR1 MNHNS, CDR2 SASEGT. Trimming took off 2 bases at V and 3 bases at J, with 7 bases between the two ends.

This chain links TRBV5-6 with TRBJ1-5; 8 bases are a match to TRBD1. Germline assignment: CDR1 SGHDT and CDR2 YYEEEE. The V gene end was trimmed by 2 bases and the J gene end by 6 bases; junction bases not matched to a gene: 10. CDR3 size: 16 residues. The CDR3 sequence: CASSFKITGGSQPQHF. The CDR3 bases are TGTGCCAGCAGCTTCAAAATTACAGGGGGGAGTCAGCCCCAGCATTTT. Full variable domain (rest looked up from reference TRBV5-6 and TRBJ1-5): DAGVTQSPTHLIKTRGQQVTLRCSPKSGHDTVSWYQQALGQGPQFIFQYYEEEERQRGNFPDRFSGHQFPNYSSELNVNALLLGDSALYLCASSFKITGGSQPQHFGDGTRLSIL.

This chain links TRBV5-4 with TRBJ2-3; a weak D match, TRBD1 (6 bases). Trimming took 2 bases from V and 2 from J, leaving 12 bases between them. Germline V gives CDR1 SGHNT, CDR2 YYREEE (reference sequence). The CDR3 spans 15 residues. The CDR3 sequence is CASSLSDSFTDTQYF. The CDR3 nucleotides are TGTGCCAGCAGCTTATCGGACAGTTTCACAGATACGCAGTATTTT.

The chain carries TRBV9 and TRBJ2-3, with 7 positions matching TRBD2. This CDR3 is 14 amino acids long. V lost 4 bases, J lost 2 bases, and 4 bases stayed unmatched. Germline V gene lookup returns CDR1 SGDLS and CDR2 YYNGEE. Here the CDR3 DNA reads TGTGCCAGCAGCCCTGGGACTAACACAGATACGCAGTATTTT. Translating it yields CASSPGTNTDTQYF.

The rearrangement uses TRBV6-1 and TRBJ1-5; possibly TRBD1 for D (5 bases). V was shortened by 3 bases and J by 6 bases, with 6 bases between the two germline ends. Germline values: CDR1 MNHNS, CDR2 SASEGT. The CDR3 runs to 12 residues. Here the CDR3 DNA reads TGTGCCAGCAGTGACAGGGCTCAGCCCCAGCATTTT. Amino acids: CASSDRAQPQHF.

This chain joins TRBV6-1 and TRBJ2-3, with 8 bases matching TRBD1. This CDR3 comprises 15 residues. The germline gives CDR1 MNHNS, CDR2 SASEGT. V was pared by 4 bases and J by 3 bases, with 6 bases of the junction left unmatched. This CDR3 is CASSAYRGRTDTQYF. The CDR3 DNA follows: TGTGCCAGCAGTGCATACAGGGGGAGGACAGATACGCAGTATTTT.

This chain links TRBV5-8 with TRBJ2-7; 9 bases are a match to TRBD1. V was pared by 3 bases and J by 5 bases, with 6 bases of the junction left unmatched. The CDR3 is 14 amino acids. Germline V gives CDR1 SGHTS, CDR2 YDEGEE. The CDR3 loop reads CASSWGQGANEQYF. The CDR3 nucleotides are TGTGCCAGCAGCTGGGGACAGGGTGCCAACGAGCAGTACTTC. Full variable domain (outside the CDR3, taken from reference TRBV5-8 and TRBJ2-7): EAGVTQSPTHLIKTRGQQATLRCSPISGHTSVYWYQQALGLGLQFLLWYDEGEERNRGNFPPRFSGRQFPNYSSELNVNALELEDSALYLCASSWGQGANEQYFGPGTRLTVT.

The J gene is TRBJ2-3, the V gene TRBV15, with 7 nucleotides matching TRBD2. J gave up 0 bases and V 0 bases, and 6 bases lay outside the gene matches. This CDR3 contains 17 residues. Per germline, CDR1 LNHNV and CDR2 YYDKDF (reference sequence). DNA of the CDR3: TGTGCCACCAGCAGAGATTATCCAGCGGGGAGCACAGATACGCAGTATTTT. Translating it yields CATSRDYPAGSTDTQYF.

This chain links TRBV18 with TRBJ2-2; 7 bases fit TRBD1. This CDR3 is 15 amino acids long. V shed 2 bases, J shed 0 bases, and the junction held 0 bases outside the gene matches. Per germline, CDR1 KGHSH and CDR2 LQKENI. CDR3 DNA sequence: TGTGCCAGCTCACCAGGGACAGCGAACACCGGGGAGCTGTTTTTT. It codes for CASSPGTANTGELFF.

This clone was observed once. The V and J genes are TRBV2 and TRBJ2-7; D is uncertain. Germline CDR1 SNHLY, CDR2 FYNNEI. Trimming pared 3 bases from V and 3 bases from J, leaving 3 bases between. The CDR3 consists of 11 residues. The CDR3 DNA sequence: TGTGCCAGCAGTGAGTACTACGAGCAGTACTTC. As protein: CASSEYYEQYF.

The J gene is TRBJ2-1, the V gene TRBV29-1; no firm D call. The CDR3 extends over 10 amino acids. V dropped 8 bases and J dropped 8 bases, with 10 bases sitting between them. Germline V gives CDR1 SQVTM, CDR2 ANQGSEA. The CDR3 bases are TGCAGCCAAGGTCGGGATGAGCAGTTCTTC. It codes for CSQGRDEQFF.